The clone carrying this TCR beta chain was detected a few times. The data stem from a study of blood T cell repertoires in COVID-19. Produced via immunoSEQ multiplex PCR; TCRdb's table is partial and in-frame only. The profile shows about 120,000 clones, approximately 78% of them singletons. The TCR was taken from a man aged 65 to 85 with acute or convalescent COVID-19. What was sequenced was peripheral blood.

CDR3 amino acids: CASSVVADSNSPLHF. For the CDR3, the DNA is TGTGCCAGCAGCGTAGTGGCGGACTCTAATTCACCCCTCCACTTT. The rearrangement joins TRBV9 to TRBJ1-6; no clear D. The CDR3 loop spans 15 amino acids. Germline loops: CDR1 SGDLS, CDR2 YYNGEE. The V end lost 0 bases, the J end lost 6 bases, and 10 bases lay between the germline ends.